This record concerns one T cell receptor (beta chain) sequence. What it binds is not known. The assay was immunoSEQ multiplex PCR, and TCRdb's table has in-frame clones only and misses some. The data show about 8,000 clones, with roughly 96% seen just once and around 0.22% held by the top ten. This record comes from a study of T cell repertoires in ileal Crohn's disease. Study background: Under 40% were active smokers at surgery; median disease duration was roughly 8 years.

The germline V gene has CDR1 LGHNA and CDR2 YSLEER. Trimming cost V 0 bases and J 4 bases, with 13 bases left between them. The CDR3 totals 16 residues. Whole-study findings and limits: Compared with CD4 T cells, sorted CD8 cells carried more expanded clones.

Eligibility required adulthood, ileal or ileocolonic Crohn's disease and indicated ileocolonic resection. The chain links TRBV4-3 to TRBJ1-3; possibly TRBD1 for D (6 bases). This TCR came from an adult with Crohn's disease. Sequences were obtained from ileal tissue. CDR3 in amino acids: CASSQDGGARGNTIYF. The DNA of the CDR3 is TGCGCCAGCAGCCAAGATGGGGGGGCGAGAGGAAACACCATATATTTT.